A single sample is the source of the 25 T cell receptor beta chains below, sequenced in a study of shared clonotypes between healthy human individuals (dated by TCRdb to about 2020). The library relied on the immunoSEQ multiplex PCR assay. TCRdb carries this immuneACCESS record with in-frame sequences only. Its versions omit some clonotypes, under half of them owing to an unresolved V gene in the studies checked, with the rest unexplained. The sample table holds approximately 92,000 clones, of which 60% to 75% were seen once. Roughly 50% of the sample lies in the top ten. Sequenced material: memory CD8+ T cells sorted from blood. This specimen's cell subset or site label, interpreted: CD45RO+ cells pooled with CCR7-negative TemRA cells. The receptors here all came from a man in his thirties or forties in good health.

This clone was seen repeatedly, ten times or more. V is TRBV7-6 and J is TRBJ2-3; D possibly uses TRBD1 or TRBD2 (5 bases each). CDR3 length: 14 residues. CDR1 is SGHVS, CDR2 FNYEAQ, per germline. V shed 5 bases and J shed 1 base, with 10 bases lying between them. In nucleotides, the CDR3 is TGTGCCAGCAGCCGATTGGGGGGCACAGATACGCAGTATTTT. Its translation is CASSRLGGTDTQYF. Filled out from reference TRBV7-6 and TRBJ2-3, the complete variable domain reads GAGVSQSPRYKVTKRGQDVALRCDPISGHVSLYWYRQALGQGPEFLTYFNYEAQQDKSGLPNDRFSAERPEGSISTLTIQRTEQRDSAMYRCASSRLGGTDTQYFGPGTRLTVL.

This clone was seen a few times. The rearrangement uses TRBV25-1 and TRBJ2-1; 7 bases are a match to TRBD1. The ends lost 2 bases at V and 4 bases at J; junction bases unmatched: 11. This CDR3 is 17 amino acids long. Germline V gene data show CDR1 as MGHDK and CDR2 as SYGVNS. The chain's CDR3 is CASSENSATGFYNEQFF. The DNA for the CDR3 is TGTGCCAGCAGTGAAAATTCGGCGACAGGGTTTTACAATGAGCAGTTCTTC.

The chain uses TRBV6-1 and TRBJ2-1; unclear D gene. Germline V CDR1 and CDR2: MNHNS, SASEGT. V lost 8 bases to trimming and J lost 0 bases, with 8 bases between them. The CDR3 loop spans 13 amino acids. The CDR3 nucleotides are TGTGCCAGCGGGATAGGCTCCTACAATGAGCAGTTCTTC. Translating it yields CASGIGSYNEQFF.

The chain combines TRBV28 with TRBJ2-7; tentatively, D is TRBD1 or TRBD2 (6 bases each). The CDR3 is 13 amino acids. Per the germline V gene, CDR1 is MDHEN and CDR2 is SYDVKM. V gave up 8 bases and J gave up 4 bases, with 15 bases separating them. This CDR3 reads CASVRRGRYEQYF. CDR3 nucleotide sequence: TGTGCCAGCGTTCGACGGGGGCGATACGAGCAGTACTTC.

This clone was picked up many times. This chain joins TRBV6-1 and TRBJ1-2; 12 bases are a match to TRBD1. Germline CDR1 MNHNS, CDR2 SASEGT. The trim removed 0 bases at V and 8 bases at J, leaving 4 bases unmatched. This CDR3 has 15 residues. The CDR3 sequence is CASSEAGTGGTGYTF. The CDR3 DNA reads TGTGCCAGCAGTGAAGCGGGGACAGGGGGCACGGGCTACACCTTC.

The chain's CDR3 is CASSPRGMNEKLFF. The CDR3 DNA reads TGTGCCAGCAGCCCCCGGGGGATGAATGAAAAACTGTTTTTT. The V call is TRBV7-2, the J call TRBJ1-4; D perhaps matches TRBD1 (5 bases). Germline CDR1 SGHTA, CDR2 FQGNSA. This CDR3 is 14 amino acids long. With 5 bases removed from V and 5 bases from J, the gap between germline ends came to 12 bases.

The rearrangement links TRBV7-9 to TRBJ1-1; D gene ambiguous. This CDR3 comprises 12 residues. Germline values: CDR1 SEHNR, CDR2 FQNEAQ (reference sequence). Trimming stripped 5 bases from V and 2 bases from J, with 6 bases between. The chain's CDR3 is CASSHPNTEAFF. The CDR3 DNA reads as TGTGCCAGCAGCCACCCCAACACTGAAGCTTTCTTT.

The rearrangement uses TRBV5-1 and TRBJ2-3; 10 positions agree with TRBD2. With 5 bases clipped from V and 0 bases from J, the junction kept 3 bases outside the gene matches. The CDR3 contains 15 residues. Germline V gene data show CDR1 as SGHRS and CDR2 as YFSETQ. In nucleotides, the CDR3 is TGCGCCAGCAGGATGACTAGCGGGAGCACAGATACGCAGTATTTT. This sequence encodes CASRMTSGSTDTQYF.

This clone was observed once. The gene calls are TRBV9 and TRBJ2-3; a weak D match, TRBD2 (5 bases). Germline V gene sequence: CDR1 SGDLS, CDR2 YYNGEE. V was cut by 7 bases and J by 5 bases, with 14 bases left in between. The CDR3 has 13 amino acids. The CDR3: CASGVGEGDTQYF. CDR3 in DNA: TGTGCCAGCGGGGTGGGAGAGGGAGATACGCAGTATTTT.

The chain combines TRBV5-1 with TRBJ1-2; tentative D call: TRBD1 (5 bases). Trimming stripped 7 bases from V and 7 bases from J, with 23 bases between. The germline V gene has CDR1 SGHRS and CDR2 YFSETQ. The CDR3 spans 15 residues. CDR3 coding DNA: TGCGCCAGCTGTTCCCCCCGCGGGGGTAGTTGTGGCTACACCTTC. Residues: CASCSPRGGSCGYTF.

The CDR3 reads CSVASGTGRNNEQFF. The CDR3, as DNA: TGCAGCGTTGCATCAGGGACAGGCAGGAACAATGAGCAGTTCTTC. The genes are TRBV29-1 and TRBJ2-1; 8 nucleotides agree with TRBD1. The ends lost 4 bases at V and 5 bases at J; junction bases unmatched: 10. Germline V gene lookup returns CDR1 SQVTM and CDR2 ANQGSEA. CDR3 length equals 15 residues.

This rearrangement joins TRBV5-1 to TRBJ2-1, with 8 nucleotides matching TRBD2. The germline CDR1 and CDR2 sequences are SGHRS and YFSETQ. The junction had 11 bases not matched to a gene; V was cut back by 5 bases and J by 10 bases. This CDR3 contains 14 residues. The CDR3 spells CASSSISGSLEQFF. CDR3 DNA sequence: TGCGCCAGCAGTTCAATAAGCGGGAGTTTGGAGCAGTTCTTC. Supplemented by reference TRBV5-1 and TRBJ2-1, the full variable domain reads KAGVTQTPRYLIKTRGQQVTLSCSPISGHRSVSWYQQTPGQGLQFLFEYFSETQRNKGNFPGRFSGRQFSNSRSEMNVSTLELGDSALYLCASSSISGSLEQFFGPGTRLTVL.

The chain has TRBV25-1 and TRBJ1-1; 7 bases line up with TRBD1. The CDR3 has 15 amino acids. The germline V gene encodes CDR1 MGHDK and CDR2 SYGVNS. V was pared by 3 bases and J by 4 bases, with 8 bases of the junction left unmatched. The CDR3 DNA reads TGTGCCAGCAGTGATGACAGGGAGGGAATCACTGAAGCTTTCTTT. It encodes CASSDDREGITEAFF.

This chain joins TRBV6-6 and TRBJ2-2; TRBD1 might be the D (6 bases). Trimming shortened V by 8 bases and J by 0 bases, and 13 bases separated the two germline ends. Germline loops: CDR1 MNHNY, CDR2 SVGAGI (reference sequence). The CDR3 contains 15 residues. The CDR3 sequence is CASRKGTTNTGELFF. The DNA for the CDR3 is TGTGCCAGCCGGAAGGGGACAACGAACACCGGGGAGCTGTTTTTT.

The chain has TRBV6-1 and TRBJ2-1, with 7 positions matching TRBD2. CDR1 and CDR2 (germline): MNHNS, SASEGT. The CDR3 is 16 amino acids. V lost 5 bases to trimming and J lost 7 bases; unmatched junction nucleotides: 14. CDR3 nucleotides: TGTGCCAGCAGTAAAGTCATCGGGCAGGGAGGGAATGAGCAGTTCTTC. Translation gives CASSKVIGQGGNEQFF.

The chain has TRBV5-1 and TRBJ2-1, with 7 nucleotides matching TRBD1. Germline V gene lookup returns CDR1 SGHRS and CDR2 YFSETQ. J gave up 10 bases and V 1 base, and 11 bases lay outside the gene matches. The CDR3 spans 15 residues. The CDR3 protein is CASSLFTGVVDEQFF. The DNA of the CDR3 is TGCGCCAGCAGCTTGTTTACAGGGGTTGTTGACGAGCAGTTCTTC.

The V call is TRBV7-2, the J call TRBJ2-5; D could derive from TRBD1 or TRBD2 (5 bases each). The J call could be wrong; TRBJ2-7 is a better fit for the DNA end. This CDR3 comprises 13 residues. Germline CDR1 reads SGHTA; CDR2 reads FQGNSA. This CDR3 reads CASQNRDDYEQYF. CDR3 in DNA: TGTGCCAGTCAAAACCGGGACGACTACGAGCAGTACTTC.

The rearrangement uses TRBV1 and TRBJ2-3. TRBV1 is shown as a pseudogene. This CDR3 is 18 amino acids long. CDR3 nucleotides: TGCACCAGCAGCCATTCTCAGCTGACACGGGGTCAGGGAGATACGCAGTATTTT. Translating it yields CTSSHSQLTRGQGDTQYF.

The CDR3: CASSLPSSEQYF. The CDR3 DNA reads as TGTGCCAGCAGTTTACCCTCGAGTGAGCAGTACTTC. The J gene is TRBJ2-7, the V gene TRBV27; D unclear. CDR1 and CDR2 (germline): MNHEY, SMNVEV (reference sequence). This CDR3 contains 12 residues. Trimming stripped 2 bases from V and 7 bases from J, with 9 bases between.

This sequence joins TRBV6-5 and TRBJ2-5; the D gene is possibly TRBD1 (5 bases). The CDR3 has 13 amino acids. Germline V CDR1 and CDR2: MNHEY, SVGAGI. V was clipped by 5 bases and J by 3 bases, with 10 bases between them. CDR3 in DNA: TGTGCCAGCAGTCGGGTACAGGAAGAGACCCAGTACTTC. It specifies CASSRVQEETQYF.

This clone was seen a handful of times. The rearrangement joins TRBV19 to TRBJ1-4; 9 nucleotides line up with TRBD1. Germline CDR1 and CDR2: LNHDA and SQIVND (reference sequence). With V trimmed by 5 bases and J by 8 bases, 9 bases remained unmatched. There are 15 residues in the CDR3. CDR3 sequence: CASSPGDRENEKLFF. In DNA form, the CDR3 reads TGTGCCAGTAGTCCTGGGGACAGGGAAAACGAAAAACTGTTTTTT.

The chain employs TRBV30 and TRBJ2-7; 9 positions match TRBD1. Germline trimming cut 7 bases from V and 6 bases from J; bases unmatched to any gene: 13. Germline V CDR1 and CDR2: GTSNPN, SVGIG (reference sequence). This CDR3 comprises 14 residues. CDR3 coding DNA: TGTGCCTCACTTGAGGGACAGGGCCTATGCGAGCAGTACTTC. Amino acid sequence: CASLEGQGLCEQYF.

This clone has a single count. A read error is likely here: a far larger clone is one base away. The CDR3 bases are TGTGCCAGCAGTTTTAACACTGAAGCTTTCTTT. It codes for CASSFNTEAFF. The gene calls are TRBV28 and TRBJ1-1; no clear D. CDR1 is MDHEN and CDR2 is SYDVKM in the germline V gene. The CDR3 totals 11 residues. Trimming shortened V by 3 bases and J by 2 bases, and 1 base separated the two germline ends.

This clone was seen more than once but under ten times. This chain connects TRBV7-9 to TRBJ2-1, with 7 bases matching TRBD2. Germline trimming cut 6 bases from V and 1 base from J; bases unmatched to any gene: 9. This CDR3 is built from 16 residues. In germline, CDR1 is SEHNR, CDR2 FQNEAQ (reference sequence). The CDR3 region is CASRRGASGSYNEQFF. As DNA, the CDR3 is TGTGCCAGCAGGCGGGGAGCTAGCGGTTCCTACAATGAGCAGTTCTTC.

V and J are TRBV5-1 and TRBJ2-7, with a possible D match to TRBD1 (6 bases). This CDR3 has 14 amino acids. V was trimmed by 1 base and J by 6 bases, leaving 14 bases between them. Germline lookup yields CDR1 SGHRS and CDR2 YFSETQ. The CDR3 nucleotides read TGCGCCAGCAGCTTGATCCCTACCAGGGGCGAGCAGTACTTC. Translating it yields CASSLIPTRGEQYF.